Sequencing of this T cell receptor (beta chain) was carried out in a study of human T cells and chemical hapten exposure. TCRdb itself ran the RACE reads through MiXCR, one entry per CDR3 protein. This sample has 150,000 or so distinct CDR3 sequences, with roughly 15% found just once. V shed 5 bases and J 9 bases; nucleotides not matched to a gene: 15. The CDR3 is made up of 18 amino acids. Indicated time point: patch test 1, 2 weeks after DPC sensitization. As for treatment: therapeutic diphenylcyclopropenone sensitization with weekly scalp DPC. This clonotype showed up just a few times. The sequence derives from a woman in her 30s with alopecia areata. Some clones in this sample may be carry-over from other donors' samples. The genes are TRBV12-3 or TRBV12-4 and TRBJ2-2; 13 positions match TRBD2. The sample here was whole blood, taken in connection with sensitization to the hapten diphenylcyclopropenone (DPC). The CDR3 loop is CASSPSVGLAGVIRELFF. CDR3 bases: TGTGCCAGCAGTCCTAGCGTTGGACTAGCGGGAGTTATTAGGGAGCTGTTTTTT.